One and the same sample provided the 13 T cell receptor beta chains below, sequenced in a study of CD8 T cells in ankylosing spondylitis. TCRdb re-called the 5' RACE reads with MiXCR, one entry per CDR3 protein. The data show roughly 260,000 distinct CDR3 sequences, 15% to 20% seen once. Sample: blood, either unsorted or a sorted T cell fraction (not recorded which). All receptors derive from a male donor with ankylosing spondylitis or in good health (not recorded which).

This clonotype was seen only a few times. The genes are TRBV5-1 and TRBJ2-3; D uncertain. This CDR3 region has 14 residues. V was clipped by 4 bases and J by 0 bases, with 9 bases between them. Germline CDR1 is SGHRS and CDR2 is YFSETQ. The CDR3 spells CASSPDPSTDTQYF. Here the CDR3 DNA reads TGCGCCAGCAGCCCGGACCCGAGCACAGATACGCAGTATTTT.

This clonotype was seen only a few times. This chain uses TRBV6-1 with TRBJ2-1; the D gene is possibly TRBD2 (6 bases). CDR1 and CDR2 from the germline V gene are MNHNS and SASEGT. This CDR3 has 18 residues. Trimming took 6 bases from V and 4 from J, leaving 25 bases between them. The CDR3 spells CASSRTGRGLPKYNEQFF. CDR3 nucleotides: TGTGCCAGCAGCCGAACGGGACGGGGACTCCCGAAGTACAATGAGCAGTTCTTC.

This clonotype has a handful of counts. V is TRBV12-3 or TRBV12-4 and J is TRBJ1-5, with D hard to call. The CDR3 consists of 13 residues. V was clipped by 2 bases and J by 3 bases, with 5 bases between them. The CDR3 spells CASSLFNNQPQHF. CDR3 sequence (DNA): TGTGCCAGCAGTTTATTTAACAATCAGCCCCAGCATTTT.

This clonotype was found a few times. This CDR3 is CASSQEGGWSSGRLNNEQFF. CDR3 coding DNA: TGTGCCAGCAGCCAAGAAGGAGGTTGGTCTAGCGGGAGACTCAACAATGAGCAGTTCTTC. This chain joins TRBV14 and TRBJ2-1; 10 nucleotides align to TRBD2. Germline trimming cut 0 bases from V and 5 bases from J; bases unmatched to any gene: 16. Germline assignment: CDR1 SGHDN and CDR2 FVKESK. CDR3 length: 20 amino acids.

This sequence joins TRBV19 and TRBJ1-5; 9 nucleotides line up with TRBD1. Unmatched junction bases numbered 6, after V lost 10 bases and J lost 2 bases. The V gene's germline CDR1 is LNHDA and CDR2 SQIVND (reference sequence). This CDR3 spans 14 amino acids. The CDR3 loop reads CATRTGAGNQPQHF. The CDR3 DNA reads TGTGCCACAAGGACAGGGGCCGGCAATCAGCCCCAGCATTTT.

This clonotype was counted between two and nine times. The CDR3, as DNA: TGCAGTGCTCCCGGGACTAGCGGGAGAGGTCGAACCGGGGAGCTGTTTTTT. Protein product: CSAPGTSGRGRTGELFF. V usage is TRBV20-1 and J usage is TRBJ2-2; 14 bases line up with TRBD2. This CDR3 has 17 amino acids. Losses at the gene ends were 5 bases for V and 5 bases for J; bases not matched to a gene: 10. Germline assignment: CDR1 DFQATT and CDR2 SNEGSKA (reference sequence).

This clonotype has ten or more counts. The CDR3 is CSARDAEGPTLLGYTF. The CDR3 region has the DNA TGCAGTGCTAGAGATGCGGAGGGACCTACCCTTTTAGGCTACACCTTC. The chain uses TRBV20-1 and TRBJ1-2; D is perhaps TRBD1 (5 bases). The germline V and J ends were trimmed by 0 bases and 8 bases, with 22 bases remaining between them. Germline V lookup: CDR1 DFQATT, CDR2 SNEGSKA (reference sequence). The CDR3 spans 16 residues.

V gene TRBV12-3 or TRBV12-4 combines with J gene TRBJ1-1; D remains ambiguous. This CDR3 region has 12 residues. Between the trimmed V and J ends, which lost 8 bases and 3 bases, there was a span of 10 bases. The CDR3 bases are TGTGCCAGCGGATACTTGTACACTGAAGCTTTCTTT. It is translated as CASGYLYTEAFF.

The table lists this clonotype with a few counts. The CDR3 reads CASNRLGLAGYQETQYF. The CDR3 DNA reads TGCGCCAGCAACAGGTTGGGGCTAGCGGGGTACCAAGAGACCCAGTACTTC. The chain is built from TRBV5-1 and TRBJ2-5; 9 bases are a match to TRBD2. The CDR3 contains 17 residues. The V segment lost 6 bases and the J segment 0 bases; nucleotides outside the gene matches: 12. Germline-derived CDR1 and CDR2 are SGHRS and YFSETQ.

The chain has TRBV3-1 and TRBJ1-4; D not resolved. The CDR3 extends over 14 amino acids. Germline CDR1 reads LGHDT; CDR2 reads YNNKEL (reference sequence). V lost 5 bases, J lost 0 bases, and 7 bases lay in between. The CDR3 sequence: CASSWRATNEKLFF. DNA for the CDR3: TGTGCCAGCAGCTGGCGGGCAACTAATGAAAAACTGTTTTTT.

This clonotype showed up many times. The CDR3 region has the DNA TGTGCCACAGGACAGGCCACAGCTTTCTTT. Its protein product is CATGQATAFF. The V gene is TRBV12-3 or TRBV12-4, the J gene TRBJ1-1, with 7 bases aligning to TRBD1. This CDR3 is 10 amino acids long. Trimming removed 10 bases from V and 10 bases from J; junction bases left unmatched: 6.

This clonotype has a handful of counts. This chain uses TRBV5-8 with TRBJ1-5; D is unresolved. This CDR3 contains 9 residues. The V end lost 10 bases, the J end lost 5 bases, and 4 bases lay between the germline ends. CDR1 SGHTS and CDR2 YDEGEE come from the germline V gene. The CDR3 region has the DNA TGTGCCTGCTATCAGCCCCAGCATTTT. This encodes CACYQPQHF.

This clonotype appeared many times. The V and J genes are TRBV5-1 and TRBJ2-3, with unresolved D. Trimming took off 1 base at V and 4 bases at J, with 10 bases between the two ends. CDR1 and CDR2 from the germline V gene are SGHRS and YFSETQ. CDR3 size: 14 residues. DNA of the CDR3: TGCGCCAGCAGCTTGCGGGCGTTAGCAGATACGCAGTATTTT. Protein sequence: CASSLRALADTQYF.